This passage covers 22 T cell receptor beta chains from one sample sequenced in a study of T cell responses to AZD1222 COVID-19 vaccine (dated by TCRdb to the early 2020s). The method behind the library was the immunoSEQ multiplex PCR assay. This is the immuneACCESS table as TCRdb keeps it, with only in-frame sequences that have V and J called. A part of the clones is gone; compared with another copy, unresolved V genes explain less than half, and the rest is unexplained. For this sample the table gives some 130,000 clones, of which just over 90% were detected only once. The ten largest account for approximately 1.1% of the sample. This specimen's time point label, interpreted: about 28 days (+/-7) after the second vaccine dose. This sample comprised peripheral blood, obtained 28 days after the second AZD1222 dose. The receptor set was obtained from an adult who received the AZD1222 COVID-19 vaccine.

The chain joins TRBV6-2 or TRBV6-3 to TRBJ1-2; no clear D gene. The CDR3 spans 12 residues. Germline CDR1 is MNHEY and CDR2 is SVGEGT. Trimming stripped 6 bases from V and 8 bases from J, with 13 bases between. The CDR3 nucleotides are TGTGCCAGCAGCCCAGTTTTTAGAGGCTACACCTTC. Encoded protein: CASSPVFRGYTF.

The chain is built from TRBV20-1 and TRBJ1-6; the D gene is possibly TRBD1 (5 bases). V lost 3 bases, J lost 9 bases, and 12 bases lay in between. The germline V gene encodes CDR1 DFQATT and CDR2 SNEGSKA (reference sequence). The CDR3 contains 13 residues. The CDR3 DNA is TGCAGTGCTAGTCTAGGGGTTGGTTCACCCCTCCACTTT. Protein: CSASLGVGSPLHF.

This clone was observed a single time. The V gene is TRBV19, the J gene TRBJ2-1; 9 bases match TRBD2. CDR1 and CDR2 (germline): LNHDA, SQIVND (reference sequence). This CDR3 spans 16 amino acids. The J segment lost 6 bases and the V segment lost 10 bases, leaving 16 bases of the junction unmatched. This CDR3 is CATLDPRLAVSNEQFF. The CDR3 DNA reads TGTGCCACCCTAGATCCCCGACTAGCGGTCTCCAATGAGCAGTTCTTC.

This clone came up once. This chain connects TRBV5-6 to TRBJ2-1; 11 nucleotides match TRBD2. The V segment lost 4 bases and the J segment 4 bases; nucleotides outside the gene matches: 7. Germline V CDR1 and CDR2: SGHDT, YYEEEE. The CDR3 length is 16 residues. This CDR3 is CASSASGTSGYNEQFF. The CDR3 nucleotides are TGTGCCAGCAGCGCTTCGGGGACTAGCGGTTACAATGAGCAGTTCTTC.

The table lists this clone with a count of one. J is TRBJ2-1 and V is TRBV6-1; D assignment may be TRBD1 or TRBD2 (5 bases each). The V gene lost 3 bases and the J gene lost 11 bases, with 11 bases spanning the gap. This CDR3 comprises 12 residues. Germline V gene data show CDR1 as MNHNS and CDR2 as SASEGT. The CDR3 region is CASSDQPGQQFF. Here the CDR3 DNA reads TGTGCCAGCAGTGACCAGCCGGGGCAGCAGTTCTTC.

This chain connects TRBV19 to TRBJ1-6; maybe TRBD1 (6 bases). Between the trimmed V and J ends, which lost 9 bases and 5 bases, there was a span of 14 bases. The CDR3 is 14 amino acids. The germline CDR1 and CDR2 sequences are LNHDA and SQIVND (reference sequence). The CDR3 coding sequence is TGTGCCAGCCGATCCGGGACAAATAATTCACCCCTCCACTTT. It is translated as CASRSGTNNSPLHF.

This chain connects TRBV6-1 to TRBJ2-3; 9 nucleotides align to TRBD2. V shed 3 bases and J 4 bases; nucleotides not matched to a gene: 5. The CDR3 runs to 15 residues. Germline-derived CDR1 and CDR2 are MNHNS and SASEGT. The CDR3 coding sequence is TGTGCCAGCAGTGATAGCGGGAGCCTTTCAGATACGCAGTATTTT. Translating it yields CASSDSGSLSDTQYF.

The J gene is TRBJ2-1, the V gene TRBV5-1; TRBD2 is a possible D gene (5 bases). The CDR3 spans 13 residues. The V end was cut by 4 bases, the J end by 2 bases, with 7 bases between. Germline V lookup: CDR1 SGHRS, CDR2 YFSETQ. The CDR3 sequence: CASSGSAYNEQFF. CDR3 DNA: TGCGCCAGCAGCGGGAGCGCCTACAATGAGCAGTTCTTC.

The CDR3, as DNA: TGTGCCAGCAGTTTATCGCTAGGGGGGCACACTGAAGCTTTCTTT. It codes for CASSLSLGGHTEAFF. This sequence joins TRBV27 and TRBJ1-1; tentative D call: TRBD1 (6 bases). Germline loops: CDR1 MNHEY, CDR2 SMNVEV (reference sequence). The CDR3 covers 15 residues. Trimming stripped 0 bases from V and 3 bases from J, with 11 bases between.

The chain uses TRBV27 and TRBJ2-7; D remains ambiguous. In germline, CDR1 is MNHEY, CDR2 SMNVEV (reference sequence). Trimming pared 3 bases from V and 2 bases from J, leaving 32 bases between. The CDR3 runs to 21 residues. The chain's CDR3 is CASSFRLIGQSSCMVTYEQYF. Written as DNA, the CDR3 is TGTGCCAGCAGTTTCCGACTGATTGGCCAATCCTCCTGTATGGTAACCTACGAGCAGTACTTC.

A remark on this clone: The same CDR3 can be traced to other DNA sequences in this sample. This chain's CDR3 is CASSLGGDSYEQYF. CDR3 coding DNA: TGTGCCAGCAGCTTAGGGGGGGACAGCTACGAGCAGTACTTC. The J gene is TRBJ2-7, the V gene TRBV11-3, with a weak D call TRBD1 (7 bases). This CDR3 is 14 amino acids long. Trimming cost V 1 base and J 3 bases, with 10 bases left between them. CDR1 and CDR2 (germline): SGHNT, YENEEA.

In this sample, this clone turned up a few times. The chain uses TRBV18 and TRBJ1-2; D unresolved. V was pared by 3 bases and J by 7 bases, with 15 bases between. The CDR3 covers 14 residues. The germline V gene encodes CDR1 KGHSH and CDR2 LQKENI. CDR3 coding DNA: TGTGCCAGCTCACCTGACGGGTCTTCCCTTGGCTACACCTTC. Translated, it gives CASSPDGSSLGYTF.

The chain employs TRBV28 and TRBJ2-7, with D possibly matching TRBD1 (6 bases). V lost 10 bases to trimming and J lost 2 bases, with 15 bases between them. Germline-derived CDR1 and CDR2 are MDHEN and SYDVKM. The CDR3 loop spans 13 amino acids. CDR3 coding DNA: TGTGCCACTTCGACAGGCTTCGCCTACGAGCAGTACTTC. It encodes CATSTGFAYEQYF.

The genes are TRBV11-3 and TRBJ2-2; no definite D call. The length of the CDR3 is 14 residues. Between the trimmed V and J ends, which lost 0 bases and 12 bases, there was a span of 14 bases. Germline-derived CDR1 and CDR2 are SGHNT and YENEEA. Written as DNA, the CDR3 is TGTGCCAGCAGCTTAGACTCGCCTTCCCAGCAGCTGTTTTTT. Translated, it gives CASSLDSPSQQLFF.

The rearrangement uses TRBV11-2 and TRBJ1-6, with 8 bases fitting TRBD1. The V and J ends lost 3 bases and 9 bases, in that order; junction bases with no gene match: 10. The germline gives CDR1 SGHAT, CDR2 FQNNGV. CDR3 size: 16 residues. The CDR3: CASSFFVPQGVSPLHF. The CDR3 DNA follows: TGTGCCAGCAGCTTTTTCGTTCCACAGGGGGTTTCACCCCTCCACTTT.

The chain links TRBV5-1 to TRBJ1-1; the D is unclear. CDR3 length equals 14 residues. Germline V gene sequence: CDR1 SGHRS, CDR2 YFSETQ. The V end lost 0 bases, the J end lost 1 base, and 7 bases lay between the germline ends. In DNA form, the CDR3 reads TGCGCCAGCAGCTTGGGATCGGCGAACACTGAAGCTTTCTTT. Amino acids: CASSLGSANTEAFF.

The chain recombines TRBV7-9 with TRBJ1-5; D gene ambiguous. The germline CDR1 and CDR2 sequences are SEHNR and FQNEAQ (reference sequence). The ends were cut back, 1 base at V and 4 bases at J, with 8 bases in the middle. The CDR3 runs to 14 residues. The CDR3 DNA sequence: TGTGCCAGCAGCTTAGGTACGGGTAATCAGCCCCAGCATTTT. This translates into CASSLGTGNQPQHF.

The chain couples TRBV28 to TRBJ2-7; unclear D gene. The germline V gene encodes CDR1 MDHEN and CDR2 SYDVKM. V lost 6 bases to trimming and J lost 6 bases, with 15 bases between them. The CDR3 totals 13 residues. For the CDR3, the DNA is TGTGCCAGCAGCGGCCCTACTGGCGGCGAGCAGTACTTC. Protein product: CASSGPTGGEQYF. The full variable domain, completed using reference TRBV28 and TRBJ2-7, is DVKVTQSSRYLVKRTGEKVFLECVQDMDHENMFWYRQDPGLGLRLIYFSYDVKMKEKGDIPEGYSVSREKKERFSLILESASTNQTSMYLCASSGPTGGEQYFGPGTRLTVT.

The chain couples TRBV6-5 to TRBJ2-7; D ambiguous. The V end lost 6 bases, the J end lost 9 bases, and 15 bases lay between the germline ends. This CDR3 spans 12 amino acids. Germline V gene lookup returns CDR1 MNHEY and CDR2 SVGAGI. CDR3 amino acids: CASSPSGFWQYF. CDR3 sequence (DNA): TGTGCCAGCAGCCCATCAGGTTTTTGGCAGTACTTC.

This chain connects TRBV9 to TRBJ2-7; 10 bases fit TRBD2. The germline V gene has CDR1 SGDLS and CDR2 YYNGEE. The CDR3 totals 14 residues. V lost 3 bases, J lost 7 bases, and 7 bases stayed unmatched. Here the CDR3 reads CASSASGSVGEQYF. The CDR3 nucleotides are TGTGCCAGCAGCGCTAGCGGGAGTGTTGGGGAGCAGTACTTC. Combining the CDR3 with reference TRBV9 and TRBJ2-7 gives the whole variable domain DSGVTQTPKHLITATGQRVTLRCSPRSGDLSVYWYQQSLDQGLQFLIQYYNGEERAKGNILERFSAQQFPDLHSELNLSSLELGDSALYFCASSASGSVGEQYFGPGTRLTVT.

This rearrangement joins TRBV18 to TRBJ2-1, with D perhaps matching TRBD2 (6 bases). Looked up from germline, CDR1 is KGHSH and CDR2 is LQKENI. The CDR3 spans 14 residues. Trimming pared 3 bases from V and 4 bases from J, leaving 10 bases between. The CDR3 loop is CASSPGLTYNEQFF. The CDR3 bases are TGTGCCAGCTCACCGGGACTTACTTACAATGAGCAGTTCTTC.

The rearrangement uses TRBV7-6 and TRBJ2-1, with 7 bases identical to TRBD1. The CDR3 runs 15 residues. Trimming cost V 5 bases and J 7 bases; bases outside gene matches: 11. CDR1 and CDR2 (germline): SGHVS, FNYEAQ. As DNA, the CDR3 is TGTGCCAGCAGCCGAACTAACAGGGGCCATAATGAGCAGTTCTTC. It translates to CASSRTNRGHNEQFF.